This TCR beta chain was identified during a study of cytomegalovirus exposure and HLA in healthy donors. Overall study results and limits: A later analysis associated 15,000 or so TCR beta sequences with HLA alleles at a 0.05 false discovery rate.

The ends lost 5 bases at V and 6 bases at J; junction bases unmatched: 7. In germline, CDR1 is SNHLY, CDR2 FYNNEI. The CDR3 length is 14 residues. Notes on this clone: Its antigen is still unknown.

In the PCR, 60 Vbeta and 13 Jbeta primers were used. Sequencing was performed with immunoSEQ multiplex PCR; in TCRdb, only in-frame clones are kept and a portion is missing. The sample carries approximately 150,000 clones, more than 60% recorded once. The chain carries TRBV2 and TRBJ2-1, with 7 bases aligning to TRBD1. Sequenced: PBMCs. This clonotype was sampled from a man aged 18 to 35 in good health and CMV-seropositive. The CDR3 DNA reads TGTGCCAGCAGTATGGGACAGACCTTCAATGAGCAGTTCTTC. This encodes CASSMGQTFNEQFF.